This TCR beta chain was observed in a study of cytomegalovirus exposure and HLA in healthy donors. Looking at the study overall: The approximately 110 validation repertoires used a platform that matched the one used for the approximately 610 first-cohort repertoires, as a later analysis reported.

The germline gives CDR1 KGHSH, CDR2 LQKENI. The CDR3 runs to 14 residues. Trimming removed 4 bases from V and 4 bases from J, with 14 bases in between. In regard to this clone: Its antigen is unknown.

The repertoire was sequenced with immunoSEQ multiplex PCR; TCRdb's copy has only in-frame clones and lacks some. The sample consists of tens of thousands of clones, around 88% of them appearing once. Study results and limitations: In vitro assays verified that three CMV-associated chains recognized CMV antigens specifically. According to the study, some 160 TCR beta chains were cytomegalovirus-associated.

Donors were drawn from the approximately 130-subject validation cohort, separate from the roughly 670-subject first cohort. The sample consisted of PBMCs. This receptor was taken from a woman between 18 and 29 years old in good health and CMV-seronegative. The chain recombines TRBV18 with TRBJ2-7; D gene unclear. For the CDR3, the DNA is TGTGCCAGCTCACTCGAGAGGAAGGCGTACGAGCAGTACTTC. It encodes CASSLERKAYEQYF.